These 22 T cell receptor beta chains originate from one sample sequenced in a study of shared clonotypes between healthy human individuals. Using immunoSEQ multiplex PCR, the repertoire was profiled, and TCRdb retains in-frame clones only, with some absent. This sample has 400,000 to 600,000 clones, with roughly three quarters found just once. The material sequenced was PBMCs. Receptors were obtained from a woman aged 40 to 50 in good health. Some clones in this sample may be carry-over from other donors' samples.

J is TRBJ1-1 and V is TRBV5-1; no reliable D call. Germline CDR1 reads SGHRS; CDR2 reads YFSETQ. V gave up 3 bases and J gave up 6 bases, with 12 bases separating them. The length of the CDR3 is 13 residues. The CDR3 reads CASSSNLRAEAFF. DNA of the CDR3: TGCGCCAGCAGCTCAAACCTGAGGGCTGAAGCTTTCTTT.

V gene TRBV4-1 combines with J gene TRBJ1-4; tentative D call: TRBD1 (5 bases). CDR1 and CDR2 (germline): MGHRA, YSYEKL. This CDR3 spans 16 amino acids. Deletions cut 2 bases from V and 0 bases from J, with 10 bases between. The CDR3 DNA reads as TGCGCCAGCAGCCAAAGGCAGGGCACAACTAATGAAAAACTGTTTTTT. Residues: CASSQRQGTTNEKLFF.

The gene calls are TRBV7-2 and TRBJ2-2; D remains ambiguous. Trimming left V 5 bases short and J 0 bases short, with 10 bases between. Germline V gives CDR1 SGHTA, CDR2 FQGNSA. The CDR3 spans 15 residues. This CDR3 reads CASSPRRANTGELFF. CDR3 DNA: TGTGCCAGCAGCCCAAGACGCGCGAACACCGGGGAGCTGTTTTTT. The variable domain in full, completed from reference TRBV7-2 and TRBJ2-2, reads GAGVSQSPSNKVTEKGKDVELRCDPISGHTALYWYRQSLGQGLEFLIYFQGNSAPDKSGLPSDRFSAERTGGSVSTLTIQRTQQEDSAVYLCASSPRRANTGELFFGEGSRLTVL.

The V and J genes are TRBV30 and TRBJ2-3; D is unclear. The CDR3 covers 14 residues. Germline V CDR1 and CDR2: GTSNPN, SVGIG (reference sequence). Trimming took off 2 bases at V and 8 bases at J, with 17 bases between the two ends. For the CDR3, the DNA is TGTGCCTGGAGTCCGGCTTTTTCCCTGGGTACGCAGTATTTT. It codes for CAWSPAFSLGTQYF.

This clone has only one observation. CDR3 sequence: CASSLVPGYYGYTF. Here the CDR3 DNA reads TGTGCCAGCAGCTTAGTTCCAGGTTACTATGGCTACACCTTC. This chain joins TRBV11-2 and TRBJ1-2; no definite D call. The V end was cut by 1 base, the J end by 3 bases, with 9 bases between. CDR3 length equals 14 residues. In germline, CDR1 is SGHAT, CDR2 FQNNGV.

This clone was seen only a few times. The J gene is TRBJ1-2, the V gene TRBV6-1; perhaps TRBD1 as D (6 bases). The CDR3 is made up of 12 amino acids. The V end lost 5 bases, the J end lost 4 bases, and 8 bases lay between the germline ends. The germline V gene has CDR1 MNHNS and CDR2 SASEGT. CDR3 coding DNA: TGTGCCAGCAGTCCGGACAGCTATGGCTACACCTTC. Its protein is CASSPDSYGYTF.

This clone was seen only a few times. This sequence joins TRBV10-3 and TRBJ2-2, with D possibly being TRBD1 or TRBD2 (5 bases each). This CDR3 spans 15 amino acids. V was cut by 10 bases and J by 4 bases, with 19 bases left in between. Germline V gene data show CDR1 as ENHRY and CDR2 as SYGVKD. The CDR3 DNA reads as TGTGCCACAGCCCGAACCGGGACGCTCACCGGGGAGCTGTTTTTT. It is translated as CATARTGTLTGELFF.

The DNA for the CDR3 is TGTGCCTCACAGGGGAGGAGGACAGATACGCAGTATTTT. Translation: CASQGRRTDTQYF. The gene calls are TRBV30 and TRBJ2-3; possible D gene TRBD1, 7 bases. Germline V lookup: CDR1 GTSNPN, CDR2 SVGIG (reference sequence). The CDR3 consists of 13 residues. V dropped 7 bases and J dropped 3 bases, with 14 bases sitting between them. Looking up the rest from reference TRBV30 and TRBJ2-3 gives the full variable domain: SQTIHQWPATLVQPVGSPLSLECTVEGTSNPNLYWYRQAAGRGLQLLFYSVGIGQISSEVPQNLSASRPQDRQFILSSKKLLLSDSGFYLCASQGRRTDTQYFGPGTRLTVL.

Only a few counts were recorded for this clone. The chain is built from TRBV2 and TRBJ2-1, with TRBD2 identical over 10 bases. The CDR3 has 18 amino acids. J gave up 9 bases and V 0 bases, and 14 bases lay outside the gene matches. Per germline, CDR1 SNHLY and CDR2 FYNNEI. The CDR3 protein is CASSEALTLAGVGSEQFF. In DNA form, the CDR3 reads TGTGCCAGCAGTGAAGCCCTGACCCTAGCGGGAGTTGGGAGTGAGCAGTTCTTC.

A few counts support this clone. This chain links TRBV14 with TRBJ2-4; 11 bases line up with TRBD1. J gave up 10 bases and V 4 bases, and 6 bases lay outside the gene matches. Germline V gives CDR1 SGHDN, CDR2 FVKESK. The length of the CDR3 is 14 residues. The CDR3 bases are TGTGCCAGCAGCCCCCATAGGGACAGGGGGATTCAGTACTTC. Its protein product is CASSPHRDRGIQYF.

CDR3 loop: CASLLGAYEQYF. The CDR3 bases are TGTGCCTCCCTTTTGGGGGCCTACGAGCAGTACTTC. This chain links TRBV30 with TRBJ2-7; either TRBD1 or TRBD2 may supply D (5 bases each). The V end lost 7 bases, the J end lost 2 bases, and 12 bases lay between the germline ends. Germline V lookup: CDR1 GTSNPN, CDR2 SVGIG (reference sequence). The CDR3 sequence is 12 residues long.

As regards this clone: Within the sample, other DNA sequences also encode this same CDR3. V is TRBV6-6 and J is TRBJ2-7; weak D call: TRBD1 (5 bases). Looked up from germline, CDR1 is MNHNY and CDR2 is SVGAGI (reference sequence). This CDR3 contains 13 residues. V lost 2 bases to trimming and J lost 1 base, with 6 bases between them. CDR3 residues: CASSYRGSYEQYF. Here the CDR3 DNA reads TGTGCCAGCAGTTACAGGGGATCCTACGAGCAGTACTTC.

The chain employs TRBV28 and TRBJ2-7; D gene uncertain. Trimming stripped 7 bases from V and 0 bases from J, with 19 bases between. The CDR3 spans 16 residues. Looked up from germline, CDR1 is MDHEN and CDR2 is SYDVKM. The CDR3, as DNA: TGTGCCAGCACCATCTCCCCGTGGGTCAGCTCCTACGAGCAGTACTTC. The encoded protein is CASTISPWVSSYEQYF.

The V call is TRBV18, the J call TRBJ2-3; tentative D call: TRBD2 (6 bases). In germline, CDR1 is KGHSH, CDR2 LQKENI. The V end lost 6 bases, the J end lost 2 bases, and 15 bases lay between the germline ends. The CDR3 runs 15 residues. CDR3 in amino acids: CASSSAGRFTDTQYF. Written as DNA, the CDR3 is TGTGCCAGCTCCTCCGCAGGGAGGTTCACAGATACGCAGTATTTT.

This chain joins TRBV27 and TRBJ2-2; 9 bases agree with TRBD1. CDR1 is MNHEY, CDR2 SMNVEV, per germline (reference sequence). CDR3 length: 18 amino acids. V was pared by 4 bases and J by 4 bases, with 13 bases of the junction left unmatched. In DNA form, the CDR3 reads TGTGCCAGCAGTTCTCTGCTTGGGGACAGGGTGACCACCGGGGAGCTGTTTTTT. Translated, it gives CASSSLLGDRVTTGELFF.

Details on this clone: With only one base between it and a far larger clone, this is likely a read error. The chain carries TRBV4-2 and TRBJ1-1; D is possibly TRBD1 (6 bases). CDR3 length equals 14 residues. CDR1 is LGHNA, CDR2 YNFKEQ, per germline. V was clipped by 1 base and J by 11 bases, with 17 bases between them. CDR3 loop: CASSQGLDSQEAFF. CDR3 nucleotides: TGTGCCAGCAGCCAAGGCCTGGACAGCCAGGAGGCTTTCTTT.

The chain links TRBV18 to TRBJ1-5; perhaps TRBD1 as D (6 bases). Germline CDR1 reads KGHSH; CDR2 reads LQKENI. The CDR3 extends over 15 amino acids. V gave up 6 bases and J gave up 7 bases, with 19 bases separating them. The CDR3 coding sequence is TGTGCCAGCTCCCACAAATCGGCAGGGGACCAGCCCCAGCATTTT. It specifies CASSHKSAGDQPQHF. The full variable domain, in which reference TRBV18 and TRBJ1-5 provide the parts outside the CDR3, is NAGVMQNPRHLVRRRGQEARLRCSPMKGHSHVYWYRQLPEEGLKFMVYLQKENIIDESGMPKERFSAEFPKEGPSILRIQQVVRGDSAAYFCASSHKSAGDQPQHFGDGTRLSIL.

The gene calls are TRBV28 and TRBJ2-7, with D perhaps matching TRBD1 (6 bases). V lost 4 bases, J lost 3 bases, and 13 bases lay in between. This CDR3 is 14 amino acids long. Looked up from germline, CDR1 is MDHEN and CDR2 is SYDVKM. CDR3 sequence reads: CASSSGQRNYEQYF. The CDR3 DNA is TGTGCCAGCAGTTCCGGACAGAGAAACTACGAGCAGTACTTC.

The chain employs TRBV19 and TRBJ1-2; D is perhaps TRBD1 (5 bases). There are 14 residues in the CDR3. Trimming left V 2 bases short and J 4 bases short, with 11 bases between. Germline V gene data show CDR1 as LNHDA and CDR2 as SQIVND (reference sequence). In DNA form, the CDR3 reads TGTGCCAGTAGTATACTACGGGGCAGCTATGGCTACACCTTC. Translating it yields CASSILRGSYGYTF.

This clone occurred a few times. CDR3 protein: CASSSHQDRNNEQFF. The CDR3 DNA is TGTGCCAGCAGTTCCCACCAGGACAGAAACAATGAGCAGTTCTTC. The chain recombines TRBV6-6 with TRBJ2-1; D might be TRBD1 (6 bases). Between the trimmed V and J ends, which lost 4 bases and 5 bases, there was a span of 15 bases. The CDR3 is 15 residues long. The germline gives CDR1 MNHNY, CDR2 SVGAGI (reference sequence).

V usage is TRBV7-9 and J usage is TRBJ2-1, with 10 bases fitting TRBD1. Germline assignment: CDR1 SEHNR and CDR2 FQNEAQ (reference sequence). This CDR3 has 14 residues. With 3 bases clipped from V and 8 bases from J, the junction kept 4 bases outside the gene matches. The CDR3 loop reads CASSLGQGTDEQFF. CDR3 bases: TGTGCCAGCAGCTTGGGACAGGGGACCGATGAGCAGTTCTTC.

The chain links TRBV10-3 to TRBJ1-1; 9 nucleotides align to TRBD1. The J segment lost 1 base and the V segment lost 6 bases, leaving 6 bases of the junction unmatched. The germline CDR1 and CDR2 sequences are ENHRY and SYGVKD. The CDR3 totals 15 residues. The CDR3 loop reads CAISGQGFSNTEAFF. The CDR3, as DNA: TGTGCCATCAGCGGACAGGGGTTTTCGAACACTGAAGCTTTCTTT.